These T cell receptor beta chains were read from a single sample in a study of response to subunit inactivated influenza vaccine. TCRdb redid the calling of the RT-PCR reads with MiXCR, one entry per CDR3 protein. Of 550,000 to 600,000 distinct CDR3 sequences in the sample, 10% to 15% were seen once. The material sequenced was PBMCs from blood, taken on the day of vaccination. The receptors were sampled from a man aged 45-65 years who received an inactivated influenza vaccine. CDR3s include the opening cysteine and the closing phenylalanine or tryptophan. The D gene is left open where the match is weak. Size tells how often a clone was seen (once, few, many) or the class of an expanded clone, and some rows leave it out.

many	14	TRBJ2-2	.	TRBV12-3/TRBV12-4	CASSFFKGPGELFF	TGTGCCAGCAGTTTTTTTAAGGGTCCCGGGGAGCTGTTTTTT
.	15	TRBJ1-4	.	TRBV3-1	CASSQNRVTNGKLFF	TGTGCCAGCAGCCAAAACAGGGTGACTAATGGAAAACTGTTTTTT
few	16	TRBJ1-1	TRBD1	TRBV6-5	CASSYSRRQGLIKAFF	TGTGCCAGCAGTTACTCACGGAGACAGGGGTTAATCAAAGCTTTCTTT
.	15	TRBJ2-1	.	TRBV9	CASSVEGGANNEQFF	TGTGCCAGCAGCGTAGAGGGGGGGGCCAACAATGAGCAGTTCTTC
many	13	TRBJ2-3	TRBD2	TRBV2	CASKGLERDTQYF	TGTGCCAGCAAGGGACTAGAACGGGATACGCAGTATTTT
.	15	TRBJ2-4	.	TRBV20-1	CSASGGTSAKNIQYF	TGCAGTGCTAGTGGGGGGACTTCTGCCAAAAACATTCAGTACTTC
.	15	TRBJ2-6	.	TRBV29-1	CSVDMGGSGANVLTF	TGCAGCGTTGATATGGGGGGCTCTGGGGCCAACGTCCTGACTTTC
.	17	TRBJ2-1	.	TRBV12-3/TRBV12-4	CASTFGGGRGIKNEQFF	TGTGCCAGCACTTTTGGAGGGGGCAGGGGAATAAAAAATGAGCAGTTCTTC
.	18	TRBJ2-7	.	TRBV29-1	CSVGVGDEEGANTYEQYF	TGCAGCGTTGGCGTGGGGGACGAGGAAGGGGCAAACACCTACGAGCAGTACTTC
.	15	TRBJ1-1	.	TRBV2	CASSPRHSSNTEAFF	TGTGCCAGCAGTCCCAGACATTCCTCGAACACTGAAGCTTTCTTT
many	15	TRBJ2-3	TRBD2	TRBV5-1	CASSRGGTSTDTQYF	TGCGCCAGCAGCCGGGGGGGCACTAGCACAGATACGCAGTATTTT
few	13	TRBJ2-7	.	TRBV28	CASRKGITYEQYF	TGTGCCAGCCGAAAGGGGATAACCTACGAGCAGTACTTC
few	16	TRBJ2-2	.	TRBV18	CASSPTDGPNTGELFF	TGTGCCAGCTCACCGACGGACGGACCGAACACCGGGGAGCTGTTTTTT
many	12	TRBJ2-1	.	TRBV11-3	CASSPNGDEQFF	TGTGCCAGCAGCCCAAACGGGGATGAGCAGTTCTTC
many	14	TRBJ2-2	.	TRBV4-2	CASSQDANTGELFF	TGTGCCAGCAGCCAAGATGCGAACACCGGGGAGCTGTTTTTT
few	16	TRBJ2-7	.	TRBV7-9	CASSFRAEGNKYEQYF	TGTGCCAGCAGCTTTAGGGCCGAGGGGAATAAATACGAGCAGTACTTC
.	13	TRBJ2-7	.	TRBV20-1	CSAAPVPLVEQYF	TGCAGTGCTGCCCCGGTACCCCTAGTGGAGCAGTACTTC
.	16	TRBJ2-2	TRBD1	TRBV10-3	CAINNTGGPNTGELFF	TGTGCCATCAATAATACAGGGGGACCGAACACCGGGGAGCTGTTTTTT
.	13	TRBJ2-1	.	TRBV30	CAWSVQSVNEQFF	TGTGCCTGGAGTGTACAATCAGTCAATGAGCAGTTCTTC
.	15	TRBJ2-7	.	TRBV6-2/TRBV6-3	CASSPGQHLAREQYF	TGTGCCAGCAGCCCCGGACAGCATCTTGCCCGCGAGCAGTACTTC
.	15	TRBJ1-2	TRBD1	TRBV20-1	CSANRDSLSNYGYTF	TGCAGTGCAAACCGGGACAGTCTATCTAACTATGGCTACACCTTC
.	15	TRBJ1-3	.	TRBV6-5	CASSYSSVSGNTIYF	TGTGCCAGCAGTTACTCGTCGGTTTCTGGAAACACCATATATTTT
many	14	TRBJ2-1	TRBD2	TRBV29-1	CSVSGTSGNSEQFF	TGCAGCGTTTCCGGGACTAGCGGGAACAGTGAGCAGTTCTTC
.	14	TRBJ2-1	.	TRBV12-3/TRBV12-4	CASSQDSLYNEQFF	TGTGCCAGCAGCCAAGACAGCCTATACAATGAGCAGTTCTTC
few	13	TRBJ2-5	.	TRBV6-2/TRBV6-3	CASKGGTQETQYF	TGTGCCAGCAAGGGGGGCACCCAAGAGACCCAGTACTTC
.	13	TRBJ2-1	.	TRBV5-4	CASSLAEVDEQFF	TGTGCCAGCAGCTTGGCAGAAGTGGATGAGCAGTTCTTC
few	12	TRBJ2-1	TRBD1	TRBV20-1	CSAFQGANEQFF	TGCAGTGCATTTCAGGGGGCCAATGAGCAGTTCTTC
few	13	TRBJ2-7	.	TRBV20-1	CSATLSFSYEQYF	TGCAGTGCTACACTCTCATTCTCCTACGAGCAGTACTTC
many	15	TRBJ1-3	TRBD1	TRBV6-1	CASTRDRASGNTIYF	TGTGCCAGCACCCGAGACAGGGCCTCTGGAAACACCATATATTTT
few	11	TRBJ2-5	.	TRBV7-2	CASRVEETQYF	TGTGCCAGCCGAGTCGAAGAGACCCAGTACTTC
few	16	TRBJ1-5	.	TRBV2	CASSIPNTGNNQPQHF	TGTGCCAGCAGTATACCGAACACAGGGAACAATCAGCCCCAGCATTTT
few	12	TRBJ2-3	.	TRBV7-2	CASSLSIGTQYF	TGTGCCAGCAGCCTAAGCATCGGTACGCAGTATTTT
.	16	TRBJ2-5	TRBD1	TRBV28	CASSLARQGIKATQYF	TGTGCCAGCAGTTTGGCCCGACAGGGGATCAAGGCGACCCAGTACTTC
many	17	TRBJ2-1	TRBD1	TRBV28	CASSSAPGQGIPNEQFF	TGTGCCAGCAGTTCAGCTCCGGGACAGGGTATCCCAAATGAGCAGTTCTTC
few	15	TRBJ2-6	.	TRBV5-1	CASSLEYLTANVLTF	TGCGCCAGCAGCTTGGAGTATCTAACCGCCAACGTCCTGACTTTC
.	16	TRBJ1-2	.	TRBV4-3	CASSHRPADPSSGYTF	TGCGCCAGCAGCCACCGCCCGGCAGACCCTTCATCTGGCTACACCTTC
.	19	TRBJ2-3	.	TRBV18	CASARTFYRASGFTDTQYF	TGTGCCAGCGCCAGGACCTTCTACAGGGCGAGTGGGTTCACAGATACGCAGTATTTT
.	12	TRBJ2-1	.	TRBV7-9	CASSNLGGEQFF	TGTGCCAGCAGCAACCTAGGAGGTGAGCAGTTCTTC
.	16	TRBJ1-6	.	TRBV15	CATRETPSSYNSPLHF	TGTGCCACCAGGGAGACACCCAGCTCCTATAATTCACCCCTCCACTTT
few	16	TRBJ2-2	TRBD2	TRBV19	CASSPLAGLNTGELFF	TGTGCCAGTAGTCCACTAGCGGGGCTGAACACCGGGGAGCTGTTTTTT
.	14	TRBJ2-7	.	TRBV24-1	CATSDFGGGSEQYF	TGTGCCACCAGTGATTTTGGCGGAGGGAGCGAGCAGTACTTC
.	15	TRBJ2-7	.	TRBV18	CASSPMGVQAYEQYF	TGTGCCAGCTCGCCCATGGGGGTTCAGGCCTACGAGCAGTACTTC
few	15	TRBJ2-1	TRBD2	TRBV27	CASSLWSSGGSEQFF	TGTGCCAGCAGTTTATGGTCTAGCGGGGGTAGTGAGCAGTTCTTC
few	16	TRBJ1-3	.	TRBV5-6	CASSLARHREGNTIYF	TGTGCCAGCAGCTTGGCCCGGCACAGGGAAGGAAACACCATATATTTT
.	13	TRBJ2-2	.	TRBV6-1	CAPVGVGHGELFF	TGTGCCCCCGTCGGTGTAGGACACGGGGAGCTGTTTTTT
many	14	TRBJ2-2	.	TRBV7-2	CASSQRKAAGELFF	TGTGCCAGCTCCCAAAGGAAGGCGGCCGGGGAGCTGTTTTTT
few	16	TRBJ2-2	.	TRBV4-1	CASSPSWGAYTGELFF	TGCGCCAGCAGCCCCTCTTGGGGGGCCTATACCGGGGAGCTGTTTTTT
.	13	TRBJ2-3	.	TRBV30	CAWRQALADTQYF	TGTGCCTGGAGGCAGGCCCTAGCGGATACGCAGTATTTT
few	15	TRBJ2-1	.	TRBV29-1	CSVAVPPTQYNEQFF	TGCAGCGTTGCTGTCCCCCCCACCCAATACAATGAGCAGTTCTTC
.	11	TRBJ2-1	.	TRBV6-2/TRBV6-3	CASTTVNEQFF	TGTGCCAGTACAACAGTCAATGAGCAGTTCTTC
few	14	TRBJ2-7	TRBD1	TRBV5-1	CASSSTDRGGEQYF	TGCGCCAGCAGCTCAACGGACAGGGGCGGCGAGCAGTACTTC
.	15	TRBJ2-7	TRBD1	TRBV4-3	CASSQLTGGTYEQYF	TGCGCCAGCAGCCAATTGACAGGGGGTACCTACGAGCAGTACTTC
once	19	TRBJ2-6	TRBD2	TRBV12-3/TRBV12-4	CASSTHGLAGGEGANVLTF	TGTGCCAGCAGTACCCACGGACTAGCGGGAGGAGAGGGGGCCAACGTCCTGACTTTC
few	15	TRBJ2-1	.	TRBV24-1	CATSDITGSSSEQFF	TGTGCCACCAGTGACATTACAGGGTCCAGCAGCGAGCAGTTCTTC
.	14	TRBJ1-1	.	TRBV27	CASSHYGATTEAFF	TGTGCCAGCAGCCATTATGGGGCCACAACTGAAGCTTTCTTT
few	15	TRBJ2-5	.	TRBV15	CATSRVKAGRETQYF	TGTGCCACCAGCAGAGTAAAGGCGGGACGGGAGACCCAGTACTTC
.	14	TRBJ2-5	.	TRBV7-2	CASSRSGLQETQYF	TGTGCCAGCAGCCGTAGCGGACTTCAAGAGACCCAGTACTTC